This T cell receptor (beta chain) was profiled in a study of T cells expressing NK-cell markers (dated by TCRdb to 2020 to 2021). Some background on the complete study: In sorted CD3+CD56+NKG2C+, CD3+CD56+NKG2C- and CD3+CD56-NKG2C+ T-cell subsets from 7 or 8 donors, TCR beta-chain repertoires were profiled. Among the eight sequenced donors, seven were HCMV-seropositive and one was HCMV-seronegative. Sequencing of the libraries produced 2 x 150 bp reads on Illumina HiSeq 2000/2500, MiSeq or NextSeq. The eight sequenced donors were randomly selected healthy volunteers, three men and five women. Results and caveats for the whole study, not just this receptor: Those dominant clonotypes were again the most abundant among CD3+CD56-NKG2C+ cells in a few donors, at 28.3-60.1%. In over five donors, the dominant CD3+CD56+NKG2C+ clonotypes were found to rank among the top 10 CD8+ clonotypes and to make up roughly 1.0-7.5% of CD8+ T cells. Whether the expanded NKG2C-expressing T cell clones were specific for HCMV antigens remained unclear.

A commercial ELISA kit detecting HCMV-specific IgG in serum was used to determine HCMV serostatus. Peripheral blood mononuclear cells were isolated from blood by Ficoll density gradient centrifugation. Regarding this clonotype: Its recognized antigen is unknown.

TCRdb shows the sequencer as Illumina HiSeq 2000. TCR beta cDNA libraries were prepared using 5'RACE template switching, which introduced a universal primer site and unique molecular identifiers. Synthesis of cDNA was primed from the TCR beta constant segment and was followed by two consecutive PCR amplification steps. The study's processing was this. MIGEC handled demultiplexing of the reads and grouping by UMI, while MiTCR was used to assemble and quantify clonotypes. To exclude erroneous sequences, any TCR cDNA sequence not supported by at least two reads was discarded. Downstream repertoire analysis used the tcR package, and clonotypes were matched across fractions by CDR3 nucleotide sequence plus V segment. VDJmatch was used to annotate antigen specificity against VDJdb, with one amino acid substitution in CDR3 permitted. TCRdb reprocessed the reads, reporting each CDR3 protein sequence once and no DNA. What appears here as the V and J calls and clone size reflects TCRdb's work, not the paper's. The sample's records list a few hundred thousand distinct CDR3 sequences. About 0.4% of the sample goes to the ten largest clones.

The CDR3 runs 13 residues from the cysteine to the phenylalanine. No DNA is given. For CDR1 and CDR2, the germline V gene lists KGHDR and SFDVKD. The rearranged segments are TRBV24-1 and TRBJ2-3. The clonotype was recovered from a man younger than 35 in good health. Donor details come from another sample of the same person, matched by shared clones. Sequenced input: blood T cells: a sorted CD56 or NKG2C T cell subset, CD4+ or CD8+ T cells, or bulk PBMC T cells (not recorded which). The CDR3 here reads CATSPRVTDTQYF.